The sequence of this T cell receptor (beta chain) was determined in a study of T cells in narcolepsy. Study findings and constraints: Same-patient CSF and blood CD4+ T cell clonotypes included HCRT-specific and TRIB2-specific autoreactive ones. Autoreactive clone sequences were missing from some blood memory CD4+ repertoires.

In the case of this clone: What it binds is not known.

The data were produced by immunoSEQ multiplex PCR, yet TCRdb's version contains in-frame clones alone and is incomplete. The sample includes about 33,000 clones, 70% to 85% of them seen just once. Sample: CD45RA- memory CD4+ T cells from PBMCs. The receptor comes from a human donor with narcolepsy.

CDR3 region: CASSLTSPLRTGGYSYEQYF. In DNA, the CDR3 is TGCGCCAGCAGCTTGACATCGCCCTTAAGAACAGGGGGCTACTCCTACGAGCAGTACTTC. V is TRBV5-1 and J is TRBJ2-7; 9 nucleotides line up with TRBD1. V shed 1 base, J shed 0 bases, and the junction held 17 bases outside the gene matches. The CDR3 consists of 20 residues. The germline CDR1 and CDR2 sequences are SGHRS and YFSETQ.